This TCR beta chain was observed in a study of cytomegalovirus exposure and HLA in healthy donors. The PCR used 60 Vbeta and 13 Jbeta primers. The protocol was immunoSEQ multiplex PCR, while the TCRdb copy is restricted to in-frame clones and leaves out a portion. Altogether some 150,000 clones are present, approximately 82% being singletons, with the ten largest covering more than 1.5%. Per germline, CDR1 MDHEN and CDR2 SYDVKM. This CDR3 contains 14 residues. V lost 2 bases to trimming and J lost 7 bases, with 12 bases between them. A word on this clone: What it binds is unknown.

Findings of the study overall: Later genetic work tied a missense DCLRE1C variant to beta-chain V and J trimming. The investigators catalogued 164 TCR beta chains as cytomegalovirus-associated. Among the sequence variants, a highly shared cluster was likely an artifact of sequencing. Upon later analysis, HLA-associated TCR beta chains proved more clonally expanded than other, equally common chains.

The J gene is TRBJ1-5, the V gene TRBV28, with a weak D call TRBD1 (5 bases). This receptor was obtained from a woman aged 40 to 50 in good health and CMV-seronegative. Sequencing input: PBMCs. The DNA of the CDR3 is TGTGCCAGCAGTTTAACAGGAGGGAACCAGCCCCAGCATTTT. Translating it yields CASSLTGGNQPQHF.